The 13 T cell receptor beta chains below all came from one sample that was sequenced in a study of T cell repertoires in cytomegalovirus infection. One entry per CDR3 protein, called by TCRdb with MiXCR from the reads. The sample holds 200,000 to 250,000 distinct CDR3 sequences, more than 9% seen once. Sequencing was performed on PBMCs. The source is a human donor in good health (CMV status not recorded). Some clones in this sample may be carry-over from other donors' samples.

This chain connects TRBV19 to TRBJ2-1; 10 nucleotides line up with TRBD1. Germline V gene data show CDR1 as LNHDA and CDR2 as SQIVND (reference sequence). Trimming cost V 7 bases and J 4 bases; bases outside gene matches: 7. The CDR3 loop spans 15 amino acids. This CDR3 is CASTSGTGEYNEQFF. The CDR3 nucleotides are TGTGCCAGTACCAGTGGGACAGGGGAGTACAATGAGCAGTTCTTC.

V and J are TRBV4-3 and TRBJ2-7, with D maybe TRBD2 (6 bases). The length of the CDR3 is 15 residues. With 1 base removed from V and 3 bases from J, the gap between germline ends came to 13 bases. CDR1 is LGHNA and CDR2 is YSLEER in the germline V gene. The CDR3: CASSQGWGGSYEQYF. DNA for the CDR3: TGCGCCAGCAGCCAAGGATGGGGAGGTAGCTACGAGCAGTACTTC.

The chain uses TRBV7-8 and TRBJ1-5; 7 bases are shared with TRBD1. Germline CDR1 and CDR2: SGHVS and FQNEAQ. This CDR3 has 14 residues. The J segment lost 4 bases and the V segment lost 3 bases, leaving 3 bases of the junction unmatched. CDR3 coding DNA: TGTGCCAGCAGCTTCGGACAGGAGAATCAGCCCCAGCATTTT. Its translation is CASSFGQENQPQHF. Full variable domain (outside the CDR3, taken from reference TRBV7-8 and TRBJ1-5): GAGVSQSPRYKVAKRGQDVALRCDPISGHVSLFWYQQALGQGPEFLTYFQNEAQLDKSGLPSDRFFAERPEGSVSTLKIQRTQQEDSAVYLCASSFGQENQPQHFGDGTRLSIL.

This clonotype has at least ten counts. CDR3: CAISESSFTGMVQYF. For the CDR3, the DNA is TGTGCCATCAGTGAGTCCTCTTTCACAGGAATGGTGCAGTACTTC. The chain links TRBV10-3 to TRBJ2-7, with a weak D call TRBD1 (5 bases). CDR1 is ENHRY and CDR2 is SYGVKD in the germline V gene. This CDR3 is built from 15 residues. With 0 bases removed from V and 9 bases from J, the gap between germline ends came to 18 bases.

This clonotype turned up a few times. The CDR3 loop reads CASNMQGGRNTIYF. CDR3 sequence (DNA): TGTGCCAGCAACATGCAGGGCGGTAGAAACACCATATATTTT. The chain employs TRBV28 and TRBJ1-3; D perhaps matches TRBD1 (5 bases). The germline V and J ends were trimmed by 7 bases and 5 bases, with 15 bases remaining between them. Per the germline V gene, CDR1 is MDHEN and CDR2 is SYDVKM. The CDR3 covers 14 residues.

About this clonotype itself: A much larger clone differs by one base, so this may be a read error. The V and J genes are TRBV7-9 and TRBJ2-7; no reliable D call. This CDR3 comprises 11 residues. The germline V gene has CDR1 SEHNR and CDR2 FQNEAQ (reference sequence). The V end was cut by 1 base, the J end by 5 bases, with 3 bases between. The CDR3: CASSLVDEQYF. The CDR3 DNA sequence: TGTGCCAGCAGCTTAGTGGACGAGCAGTACTTC.

This clonotype was recorded many times. The chain recombines TRBV7-2 with TRBJ1-4; the D gene is possibly TRBD1 (5 bases). The CDR3 is 15 residues long. The germline V and J ends were trimmed by 5 bases and 3 bases, with 13 bases remaining between them. In germline, CDR1 is SGHTA, CDR2 FQGNSA. The DNA for the CDR3 is TGTGCCAGCAGCCCGCCGGGGCCTTCTAATGAAAAACTGTTTTTT. It specifies CASSPPGPSNEKLFF.

This clonotype was seen a few times. CDR3 sequence reads: CASSTRTRVLNYGYTF. The CDR3 DNA reads TGTGCCAGTAGTACCCGTACGAGAGTTTTAAACTATGGCTACACCTTC. This chain joins TRBV19 and TRBJ1-2, with D unclear. CDR1 is LNHDA and CDR2 is SQIVND in the germline V gene (reference sequence). The CDR3 is 16 residues long. V was pared by 4 bases and J by 2 bases, with 17 bases between.

Many counts were recorded for this clonotype. The chain joins TRBV7-2 to TRBJ2-2; 9 nucleotides agree with TRBD1. The CDR3 sequence is 16 residues long. Germline-derived CDR1 and CDR2 are SGHTA and FQGNSA. J gave up 2 bases and V 5 bases, and 6 bases lay outside the gene matches. This CDR3 reads CASSPLGQGNTGELFF. CDR3 nucleotide sequence: TGTGCCAGCAGCCCGCTGGGACAGGGTAACACCGGGGAGCTGTTTTTT.

This clonotype was found a few times. The V and J genes are TRBV19 and TRBJ1-1, with TRBD1 identical over 8 bases. The CDR3 contains 15 residues. The V segment lost 1 base and the J segment 4 bases; nucleotides outside the gene matches: 5. Per germline, CDR1 LNHDA and CDR2 SQIVND (reference sequence). CDR3 bases: TGTGCCAGTAGTATAGTCGGGACAGGAAGCACTGAAGCTTTCTTT. Protein product: CASSIVGTGSTEAFF.

This clonotype has a count of ten or more. The chain links TRBV20-1 to TRBJ1-1, with D uncertain. The CDR3 length is 11 residues. V was pared by 3 bases and J by 4 bases, with 6 bases between. In germline, CDR1 is DFQATT, CDR2 SNEGSKA (reference sequence). The CDR3 sequence: CSARASTEAFF. The CDR3 DNA sequence: TGCAGTGCTAGGGCGAGCACTGAAGCTTTCTTT.

This clonotype was seen ten or more times. The CDR3 coding sequence is TGTGCCAGCAGGACTAGTGCCTACGAGCAGTACTTC. Amino acids: CASRTSAYEQYF. The V gene is TRBV28, the J gene TRBJ2-7; D perhaps matches TRBD2 (6 bases). Germline CDR1 is MDHEN and CDR2 is SYDVKM. This CDR3 contains 12 residues. The V end was cut by 6 bases, the J end by 2 bases, with 8 bases between. The whole variable domain, remainder taken from reference TRBV28 and TRBJ2-7, is DVKVTQSSRYLVKRTGEKVFLECVQDMDHENMFWYRQDPGLGLRLIYFSYDVKMKEKGDIPEGYSVSREKKERFSLILESASTNQTSMYLCASRTSAYEQYFGPGTRLTVT.

This clonotype has at least ten counts. The J gene is TRBJ1-1, the V gene TRBV25-1; D is perhaps TRBD1 (5 bases). The V gene's germline CDR1 is MGHDK and CDR2 SYGVNS. V dropped 4 bases and J dropped 4 bases, with 10 bases sitting between them. The CDR3 is 13 residues long. The CDR3 loop is CASSGMGRTEAFF. CDR3 sequence (DNA): TGTGCCAGCAGTGGGATGGGGCGCACTGAAGCTTTCTTT.